Each of the 10 T cell receptor beta chains below was sequenced from the same sample in a study of response to subunit inactivated influenza vaccine. TCRdb called the RT-PCR reads again in MiXCR, with one record for every CDR3 protein. The sample records hundreds of thousands of distinct CDR3 sequences, approximately 11% being singletons. This sample also appeared in a second study, on T cells expressing NK-cell markers. From that report: 5'RACE template switching with UMIs generated TCR beta cDNA.

The sequenced sample was PBMCs from blood, obtained on the day of vaccination. Receptors originate from a man aged 50 to 60 who received an inactivated influenza vaccine.

This rearrangement joins TRBV3-1 to TRBJ1-1; 12 nucleotides match TRBD1. The CDR3 length is 16 residues. J lost 0 bases, V lost 4 bases, and 3 bases had no gene match. Germline V gives CDR1 LGHDT, CDR2 YNNKEL (reference sequence). CDR3 coding DNA: TGTGCCAGCAGCCTCGGGACAGGGGGCTTGAACACTGAAGCTTTCTTT. This encodes CASSLGTGGLNTEAFF.

This clonotype was picked up a small number of times. The J gene is TRBJ2-1, the V gene TRBV15, with 16 bases that match TRBD2. Losses at the gene ends were 1 base for V and 5 bases for J; bases not matched to a gene: 5. The germline V gene has CDR1 LNHNV and CDR2 YYDKDF (reference sequence). This CDR3 region has 18 residues. As DNA, the CDR3 is TGTGCCACCAGCAGAGGAGGGACTAGCGGGGGGGTGGACAATGAGCAGTTCTTC. Protein: CATSRGGTSGGVDNEQFF.

This chain uses TRBV12-3 or TRBV12-4 with TRBJ1-6; D gene ambiguous. Deletions cut 3 bases from V and 10 bases from J, with 13 bases between. The CDR3 runs 14 residues. The CDR3 protein is CASSLELLGSPLHF. The CDR3 DNA reads TGTGCCAGCAGTTTGGAGTTACTAGGGTCACCCCTCCACTTT.

This chain uses TRBV7-8 with TRBJ2-1; 8 bases agree with TRBD1. Germline V gene sequence: CDR1 SGHVS, CDR2 FQNEAQ. V lost 2 bases and J lost 3; bases outside the gene matches: 6. The length of the CDR3 is 16 residues. Here the CDR3 DNA reads TGTGCCAGCAGCTTACCACAGGGGGGTGACTACAATGAGCAGTTCTTC. As protein: CASSLPQGGDYNEQFF.

This clonotype showed up many times. The chain uses TRBV12-3 or TRBV12-4 and TRBJ2-1; unclear D gene. The length of the CDR3 is 17 residues. Trimming took off 6 bases at V and 2 bases at J, with 20 bases between the two ends. The CDR3 reads CASSDSFAAKTYNEQFF. CDR3 DNA sequence: TGTGCCAGCAGCGATTCGTTCGCGGCCAAAACCTACAATGAGCAGTTCTTC.

This clonotype was found many times. This chain uses TRBV12-3 or TRBV12-4 with TRBJ1-1; TRBD1 agrees at 8 bases. Germline trimming cut 7 bases from V and 2 bases from J; bases unmatched to any gene: 6. CDR3 length equals 14 residues. In nucleotides, the CDR3 is TGTGCCAGCACCCCGACAGGGGAAAACACTGAAGCTTTCTTT. It is translated as CASTPTGENTEAFF.

There are many counts of this clonotype. The CDR3 reads CAISEGTANTGELFF. DNA for the CDR3: TGTGCCATCAGTGAAGGGACAGCGAACACCGGGGAGCTGTTTTTT. This chain connects TRBV10-3 to TRBJ2-2; TRBD1 matches 7 bases. This CDR3 comprises 15 residues. V trimming: 3 bases; J trimming: 0 bases; junction bases outside the gene matches: 1. Germline loops: CDR1 ENHRY, CDR2 SYGVKD.

The CDR3 region is CASSTGSPYEQYF. The DNA of the CDR3 is TGTGCCAGCAGTACCGGGAGTCCCTACGAGCAGTACTTC. This rearrangement joins TRBV6-2 or TRBV6-3 to TRBJ2-7, with D possibly TRBD2 on 6 matching bases. Germline CDR1 MNHEY, CDR2 SVGEGT. V lost 5 bases and J 2 bases, leaving 10 bases between the germline ends. The CDR3 spans 13 residues.

This chain connects TRBV11-3 to TRBJ2-3; D remains unclear. The germline V gene encodes CDR1 SGHNT and CDR2 YENEEA. The CDR3 runs to 15 residues. Deletions cut 4 bases from V and 0 bases from J, with 11 bases between. The CDR3 reads CASSSKSTSTDTQYF. As DNA, the CDR3 is TGTGCCAGCAGCTCCAAGTCAACAAGCACAGATACGCAGTATTTT. Supplemented by reference TRBV11-3 and TRBJ2-3, the full variable domain reads EAGVVQSPRYKIIEKKQPVAFWCNPISGHNTLYWYLQNLGQGPELLIRYENEEAVDDSQLPKDRFSAERLKGVDSTLKIQPAELGDSAVYLCASSSKSTSTDTQYFGPGTRLTVL.

The chain carries TRBV25-1 and TRBJ1-2; D is unclear. Germline loops: CDR1 MGHDK, CDR2 SYGVNS. With 10 bases removed from V and 5 bases from J, the gap between germline ends came to 17 bases. The CDR3 is 13 amino acids. The CDR3 DNA is TGTGCCACCCTTGGAGTGGTGCCTTATGGCTACACCTTC. It codes for CATLGVVPYGYTF.